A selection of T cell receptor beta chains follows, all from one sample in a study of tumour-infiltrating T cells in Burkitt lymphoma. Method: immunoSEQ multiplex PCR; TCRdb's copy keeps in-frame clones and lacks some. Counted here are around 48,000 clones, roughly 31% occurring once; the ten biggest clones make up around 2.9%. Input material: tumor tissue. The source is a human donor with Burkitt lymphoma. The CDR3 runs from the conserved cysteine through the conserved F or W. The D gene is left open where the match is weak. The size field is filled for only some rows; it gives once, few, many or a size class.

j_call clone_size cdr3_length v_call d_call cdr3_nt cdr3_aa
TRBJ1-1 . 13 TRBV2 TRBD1 TGTGCCAGCACAGGGACAGGGTACACTGAAGCTTTCTTT CASTGTGYTEAFF
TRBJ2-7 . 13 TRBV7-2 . TGTGCCAGCAGCTTTCAGATTCGCCACGAGCAGTACTTC CASSFQIRHEQYF
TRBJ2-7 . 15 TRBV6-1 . TGTGCCAGCAGTGACTACCACAAAGGGACCTACGAGCAGTACTTC CASSDYHKGTYEQYF
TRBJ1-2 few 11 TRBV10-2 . TGCGCCAGTGGGACGGATTATGGCTACACCTTC CASGTDYGYTF
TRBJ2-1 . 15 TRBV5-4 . TGTGCCTGGACCTCCCCTGTGTCCTCCTACAATGAGCAGTTCTTC CAWTSPVSSYNEQFF
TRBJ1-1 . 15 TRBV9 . TGTGCCAGCAGCTCCCGCCCCGACGTTCCCACTGAAGCTTTCTTT CASSSRPDVPTEAFF
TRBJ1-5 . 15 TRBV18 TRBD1 TGTGCCAGCTCACCAGGGACAGGGGCAAGGCAGCCCCAGCATTTT CASSPGTGARQPQHF
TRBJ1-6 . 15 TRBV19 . TGTGCCAGTACGCCCGAGGCGAACTATAATTCGCCCCTCCACTTT CASTPEANYNSPLHF
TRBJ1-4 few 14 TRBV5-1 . TGCGCCAGCAGCTCGGACAGTGGTAATGAAAAACTGTTTTTT CASSSDSGNEKLFF
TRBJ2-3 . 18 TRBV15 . TGTGCCACCAGCAGATTCTTGGAGGGGGACGTAAGCACAGATACGCAGTATTTT CATSRFLEGDVSTDTQYF
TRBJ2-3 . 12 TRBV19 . TGTGCCAGTAGTATAACGGCCGGAACGCAGTATTTT CASSITAGTQYF
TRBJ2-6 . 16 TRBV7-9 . TGTGCCAGCAGCTTAATGGGTCGGTCTGGGGCCAACGTCCTGACTTTC CASSLMGRSGANVLTF
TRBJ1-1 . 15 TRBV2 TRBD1 TGTGCCAGCAGTGTATCGGGACAGCCGAACACTGAAGCTTTCTTT CASSVSGQPNTEAFF
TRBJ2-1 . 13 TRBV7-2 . TGTGCCAGCAGCTTTGGGGCGGGGAATGAGCAGTTCTTC CASSFGAGNEQFF
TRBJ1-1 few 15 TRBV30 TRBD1 TGTGCCTGGAGTACAGACAGGGGCCTAAACACTGAAGCTTTCTTT CAWSTDRGLNTEAFF
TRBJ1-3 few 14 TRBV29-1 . TGCAGCGTTTCAAGTAGCAGATCTGGAAACACCATATATTTT CSVSSSRSGNTIYF
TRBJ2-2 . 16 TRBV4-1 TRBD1 TGCGCCAGCAGCCGCTTGTGGGGACAGGTCCTTCGGGAGCTGTTTTTT CASSRLWGQVLRELFF
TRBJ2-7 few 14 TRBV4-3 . TGCGCCAGCAGCCAAGGTAAAGAGGGCTACGAGCAGTACTTC CASSQGKEGYEQYF
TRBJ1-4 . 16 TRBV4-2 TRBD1 TGTGCCAGCAGCCACCCAGGGGGGAGGGGGAATGAAAAACTGTTTTTT CASSHPGGRGNEKLFF
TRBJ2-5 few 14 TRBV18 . TGTGCCAGCTCACTGGGACACGGCAAAGAGACCCAGTACTTC CASSLGHGKETQYF
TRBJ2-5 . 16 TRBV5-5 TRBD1 TGTGCCAGCAGCCCTCCGGGACAGGGTTTCGGGGAGACCCAGTACTTC CASSPPGQGFGETQYF
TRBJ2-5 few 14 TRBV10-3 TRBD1 TGTGCCACGCAAACAGGGGAAGGATTAAAGACCCAGTACTTC CATQTGEGLKTQYF
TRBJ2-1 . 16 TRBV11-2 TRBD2 TGTGCCAGCAGCTTAGCACTGGCGGGGGGGCACAATGAGCAGTTCTTC CASSLALAGGHNEQFF
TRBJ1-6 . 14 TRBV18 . TGTGCCAGCTCACCAGGCTACCAGGGATCACCCCTCCACTTT CASSPGYQGSPLHF
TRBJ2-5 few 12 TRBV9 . TGTGCCAGCAGCGCATCGCAAGAGACCCAGTACTTC CASSASQETQYF
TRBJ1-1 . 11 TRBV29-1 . TGCAGCGTGGGGAAGGGGGCTGAAGCTTTCTTT CSVGKGAEAFF
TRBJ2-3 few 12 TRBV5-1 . TGCGCCAGCAGCTTCGGGACAGATACGCAGTATTTT CASSFGTDTQYF
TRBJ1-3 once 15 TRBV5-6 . TGTGCCAGCAGCCCCGCGTGGGGTGCTGGAAACACCATATATTTT CASSPAWGAGNTIYF
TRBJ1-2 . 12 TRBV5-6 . TGTGCCAGCAGCTCCGGGACACGACTTAAGGACTTC CASSSGTRLKDF
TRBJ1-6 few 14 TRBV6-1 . TGTGCCAGCAGGGAGGGGAGGTTCAATTCACCCCTCCACTTT CASREGRFNSPLHF
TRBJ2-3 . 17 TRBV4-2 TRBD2 TGTGCCAGCAGCCAAGATTGGGCCGCGGGGGGAGCAGATACGCAGTATTTT CASSQDWAAGGADTQYF
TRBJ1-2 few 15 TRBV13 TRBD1 TGTGCCAGCAGCCCCCAGGGGGGAGGGAGCTATGGCTACACCTTC CASSPQGGGSYGYTF
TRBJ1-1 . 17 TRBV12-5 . TGTGCTAGTGGTTTGGTACCCCAGGCGGGTATGAACACTGAAGCTTTCTTT CASGLVPQAGMNTEAFF
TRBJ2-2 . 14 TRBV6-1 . TGTGCCAGCCAGAGCGGAATATTTACCGGGGAGCTGTTTTTT CASQSGIFTGELFF
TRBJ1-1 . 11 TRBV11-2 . TGTGCCAGCAGCTCAGAAAGGGGAGCTTTCTTT CASSSERGAFF
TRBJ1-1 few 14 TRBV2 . TGTGCCAGCAGTGAATGGGTCAGCGGCACTGAAGCTTTCTTT CASSEWVSGTEAFF
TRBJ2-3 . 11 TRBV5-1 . TGCGCCAGCAAAGGGGAAGGGAACCCCTTTTTT CASKGEGNPFF
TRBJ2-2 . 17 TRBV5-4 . TGTGCCAGCAGCTTGGCAGGAAGGACAACGAACACCGGGGAGCTGTTTTTT CASSLAGRTTNTGELFF
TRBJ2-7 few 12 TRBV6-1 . TGTGCCAGCAGGGGCCCCAACTACGAGCAGTACTTC CASRGPNYEQYF
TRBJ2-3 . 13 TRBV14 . TGTGCCAGCAGCCAAGCAAATCGATATACGCAGTATTTT CASSQANRYTQYF
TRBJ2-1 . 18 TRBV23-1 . TGCGCCAGCAGTCCGTCCAACTGCTCGACCTCCGCCCCGAGGGAGCAGTTCTTC CASSPSNCSTSAPREQFF
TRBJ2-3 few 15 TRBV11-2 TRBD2 TGTGCCAGCAGCCGACTAGCGGGGGGCTCAGATACGCAGTATTTT CASSRLAGGSDTQYF
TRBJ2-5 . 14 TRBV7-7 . TGTGCCAGCAGCCGAGAGGGGGTACAAGAGACCCAGTACTTC CASSREGVQETQYF
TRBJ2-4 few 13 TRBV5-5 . TGTGCCAGCAGCTTGGGAGGGGGTAGCATTCAGTACTTC CASSLGGGSIQYF